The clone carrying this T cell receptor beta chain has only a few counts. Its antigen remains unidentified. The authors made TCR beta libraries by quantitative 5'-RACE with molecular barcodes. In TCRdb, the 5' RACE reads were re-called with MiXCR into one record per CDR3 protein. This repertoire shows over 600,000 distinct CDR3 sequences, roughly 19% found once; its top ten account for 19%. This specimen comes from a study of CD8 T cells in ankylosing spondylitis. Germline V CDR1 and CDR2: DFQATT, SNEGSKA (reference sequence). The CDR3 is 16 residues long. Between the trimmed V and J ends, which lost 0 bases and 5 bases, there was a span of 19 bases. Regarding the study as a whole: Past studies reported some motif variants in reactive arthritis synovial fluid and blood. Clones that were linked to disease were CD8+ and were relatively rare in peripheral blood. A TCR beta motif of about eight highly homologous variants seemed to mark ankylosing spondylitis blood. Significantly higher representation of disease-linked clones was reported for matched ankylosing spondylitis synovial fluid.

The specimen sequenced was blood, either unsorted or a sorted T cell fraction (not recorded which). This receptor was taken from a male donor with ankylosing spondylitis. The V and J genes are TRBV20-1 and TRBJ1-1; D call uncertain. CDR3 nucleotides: TGCAGTGCTAGAGATCTCTTTGGGCTGGTCCAAACTGAAGCTTTCTTT. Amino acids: CSARDLFGLVQTEAFF.